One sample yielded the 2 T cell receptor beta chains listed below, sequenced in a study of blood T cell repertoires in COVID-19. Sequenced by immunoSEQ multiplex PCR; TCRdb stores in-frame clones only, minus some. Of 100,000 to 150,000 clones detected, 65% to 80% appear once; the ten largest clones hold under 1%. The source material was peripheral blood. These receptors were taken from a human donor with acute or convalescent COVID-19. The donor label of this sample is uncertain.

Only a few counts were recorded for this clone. The CDR3 loop is CSVEDRRAGGYEQYF. For the CDR3, the DNA is TGCAGCGTTGAAGATCGCAGGGCGGGGGGCTACGAGCAGTACTTC. This chain links TRBV29-1 with TRBJ2-7; 8 bases are shared with TRBD2. The J segment lost 3 bases and the V segment lost 0 bases, leaving 7 bases of the junction unmatched. Germline-derived CDR1 and CDR2 are SQVTM and ANQGSEA. The CDR3 contains 15 residues.

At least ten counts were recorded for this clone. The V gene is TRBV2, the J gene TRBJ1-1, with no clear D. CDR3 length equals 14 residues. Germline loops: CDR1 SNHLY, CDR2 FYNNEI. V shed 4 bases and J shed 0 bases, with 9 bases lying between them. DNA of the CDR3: TGTGCCAGCAGTGTTGAGGCATTGAACACTGAAGCTTTCTTT. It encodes CASSVEALNTEAFF.